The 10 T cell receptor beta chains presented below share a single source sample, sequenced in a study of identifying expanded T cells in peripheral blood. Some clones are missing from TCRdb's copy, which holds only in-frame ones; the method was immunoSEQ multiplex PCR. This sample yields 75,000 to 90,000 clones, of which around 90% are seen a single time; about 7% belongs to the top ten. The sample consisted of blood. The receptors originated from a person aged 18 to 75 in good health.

The CDR3 protein is CASSLSGVMDTQYF. DNA of the CDR3: TGTGCCAGCAGTTTATCCGGGGTTATGGATACGCAGTATTTT. This sequence joins TRBV27 and TRBJ2-3, with a tentative D call TRBD2 (5 bases). Trimming removed 0 bases from V and 6 bases from J, with 10 bases in between. The CDR3 loop spans 14 amino acids. Per germline, CDR1 MNHEY and CDR2 SMNVEV (reference sequence).

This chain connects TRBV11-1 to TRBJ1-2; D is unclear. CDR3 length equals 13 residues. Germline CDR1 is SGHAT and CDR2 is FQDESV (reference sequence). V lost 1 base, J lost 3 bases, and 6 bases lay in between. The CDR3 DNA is TGTGCCAGCAGCTTAGGAGTCTACTATGGCTACACCTTC. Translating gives CASSLGVYYGYTF.

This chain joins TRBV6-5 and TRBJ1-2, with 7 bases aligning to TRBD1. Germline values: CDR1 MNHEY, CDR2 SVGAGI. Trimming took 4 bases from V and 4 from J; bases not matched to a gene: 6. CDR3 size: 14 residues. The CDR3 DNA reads TGTGCCAGCAGTTTAACCGGGACAGCCTATGGCTACACCTTC. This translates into CASSLTGTAYGYTF.

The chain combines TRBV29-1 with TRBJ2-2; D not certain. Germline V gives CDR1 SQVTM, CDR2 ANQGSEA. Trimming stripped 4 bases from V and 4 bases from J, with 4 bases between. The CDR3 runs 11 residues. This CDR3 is CSVGVTGELFF. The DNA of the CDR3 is TGCAGCGTTGGTGTCACCGGGGAGCTGTTTTTT.

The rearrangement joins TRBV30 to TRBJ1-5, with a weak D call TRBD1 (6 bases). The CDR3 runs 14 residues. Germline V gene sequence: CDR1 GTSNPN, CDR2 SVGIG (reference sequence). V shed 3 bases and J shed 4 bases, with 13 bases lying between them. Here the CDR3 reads CAWSPGVGNQPQHF. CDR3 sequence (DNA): TGTGCCTGGAGCCCAGGGGTCGGAAATCAGCCCCAGCATTTT.

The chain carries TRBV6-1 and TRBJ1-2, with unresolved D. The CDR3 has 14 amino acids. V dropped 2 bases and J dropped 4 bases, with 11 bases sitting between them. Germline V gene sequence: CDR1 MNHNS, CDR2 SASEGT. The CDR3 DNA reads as TGTGCCAGCAGTGAATTGGACGGTGGCTATGGCTACACCTTC. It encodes CASSELDGGYGYTF.

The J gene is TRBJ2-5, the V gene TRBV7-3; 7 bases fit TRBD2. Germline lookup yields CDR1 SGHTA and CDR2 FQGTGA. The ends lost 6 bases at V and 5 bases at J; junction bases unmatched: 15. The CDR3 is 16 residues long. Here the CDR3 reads CASSHGRDYNLETQYF. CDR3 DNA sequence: TGTGCCAGCAGTCATGGGCGGGACTACAATCTGGAGACCCAGTACTTC.

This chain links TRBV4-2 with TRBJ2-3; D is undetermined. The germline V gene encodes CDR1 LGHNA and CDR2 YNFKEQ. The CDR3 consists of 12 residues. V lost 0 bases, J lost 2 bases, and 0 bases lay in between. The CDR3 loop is CASSQDTDTQYF. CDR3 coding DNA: TGTGCCAGCAGCCAAGACACAGATACGCAGTATTTT.

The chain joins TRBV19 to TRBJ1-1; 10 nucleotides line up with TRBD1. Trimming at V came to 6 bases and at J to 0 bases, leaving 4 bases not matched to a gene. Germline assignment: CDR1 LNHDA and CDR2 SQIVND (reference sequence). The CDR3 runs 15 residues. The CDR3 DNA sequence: TGTGCCAGTAGACCGGACAGGGGGATGAACACTGAAGCTTTCTTT. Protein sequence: CASRPDRGMNTEAFF. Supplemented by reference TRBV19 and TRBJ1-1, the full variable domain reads DGGITQSPKYLFRKEGQNVTLSCEQNLNHDAMYWYRQDPGQGLRLIYYSQIVNDFQKGDIAEGYSVSREKKESFPLTVTSAQKNPTAFYLCASRPDRGMNTEAFFGQGTRLTVV.

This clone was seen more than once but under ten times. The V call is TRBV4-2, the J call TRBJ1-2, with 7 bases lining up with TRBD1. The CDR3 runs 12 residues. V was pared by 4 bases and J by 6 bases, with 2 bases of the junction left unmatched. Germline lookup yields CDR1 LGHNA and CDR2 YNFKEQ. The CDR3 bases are TGTGCCAGCAGCCTTGGGACAGATGGCTACACCTTC. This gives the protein CASSLGTDGYTF.